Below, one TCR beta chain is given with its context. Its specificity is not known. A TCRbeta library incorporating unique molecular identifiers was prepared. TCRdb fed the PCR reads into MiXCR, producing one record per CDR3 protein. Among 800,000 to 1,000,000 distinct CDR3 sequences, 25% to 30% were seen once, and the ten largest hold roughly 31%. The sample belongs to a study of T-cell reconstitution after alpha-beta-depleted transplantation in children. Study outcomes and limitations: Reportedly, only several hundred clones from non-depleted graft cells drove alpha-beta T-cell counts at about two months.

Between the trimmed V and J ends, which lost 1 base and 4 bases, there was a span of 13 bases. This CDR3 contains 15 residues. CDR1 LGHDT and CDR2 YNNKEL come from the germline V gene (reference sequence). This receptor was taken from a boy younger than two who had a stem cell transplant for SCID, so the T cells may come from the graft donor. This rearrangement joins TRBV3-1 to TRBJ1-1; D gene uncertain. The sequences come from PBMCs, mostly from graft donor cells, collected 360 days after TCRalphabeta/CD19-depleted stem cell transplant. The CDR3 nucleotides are TGTGCCAGCAGCCAAGGTCTAGGCGGAGCCACTGAAGCTTTCTTT. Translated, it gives CASSQGLGGATEAFF.